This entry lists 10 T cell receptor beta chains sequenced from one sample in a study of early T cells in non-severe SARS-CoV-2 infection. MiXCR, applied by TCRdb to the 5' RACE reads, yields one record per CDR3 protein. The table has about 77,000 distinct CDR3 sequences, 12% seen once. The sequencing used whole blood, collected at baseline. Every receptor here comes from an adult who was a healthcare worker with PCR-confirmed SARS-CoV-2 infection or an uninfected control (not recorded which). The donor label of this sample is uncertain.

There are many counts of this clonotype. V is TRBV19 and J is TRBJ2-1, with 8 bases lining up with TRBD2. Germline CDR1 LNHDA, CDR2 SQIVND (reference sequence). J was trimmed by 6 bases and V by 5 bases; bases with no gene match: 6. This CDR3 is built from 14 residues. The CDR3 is CASSFSGTSNEQFF. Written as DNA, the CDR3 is TGTGCCAGTAGTTTTAGCGGGACGAGCAATGAGCAGTTCTTC.

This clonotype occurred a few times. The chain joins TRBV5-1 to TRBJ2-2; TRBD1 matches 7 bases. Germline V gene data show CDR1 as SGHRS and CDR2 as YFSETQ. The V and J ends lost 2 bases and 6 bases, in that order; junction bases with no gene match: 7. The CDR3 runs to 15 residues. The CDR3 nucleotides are TGCGCCAGCAGCTTACCACAGGGGAGTCCCGGGGAGCTGTTTTTT. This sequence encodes CASSLPQGSPGELFF.

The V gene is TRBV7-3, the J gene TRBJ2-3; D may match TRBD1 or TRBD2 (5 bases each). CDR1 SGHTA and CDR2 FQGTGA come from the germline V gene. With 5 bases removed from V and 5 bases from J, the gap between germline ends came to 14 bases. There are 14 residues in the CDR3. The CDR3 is CASSPGRAGDTQYF. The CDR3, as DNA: TGTGCCAGCAGCCCGGGGCGGGCGGGAGATACGCAGTATTTT. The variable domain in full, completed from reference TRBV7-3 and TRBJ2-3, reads GAGVSQTPSNKVTEKGKYVELRCDPISGHTALYWYRQSLGQGPEFLIYFQGTGAADDSGLPNDRFFAVRPEGSVSTLKIQRTERGDSAVYLCASSPGRAGDTQYFGPGTRLTVL.

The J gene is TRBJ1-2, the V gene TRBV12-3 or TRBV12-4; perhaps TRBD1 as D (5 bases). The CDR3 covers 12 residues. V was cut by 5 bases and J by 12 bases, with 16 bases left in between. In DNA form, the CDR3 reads TGTGCCAGCAGTAAAGGGCCCTGGGGCAACACCTTC. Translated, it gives CASSKGPWGNTF.

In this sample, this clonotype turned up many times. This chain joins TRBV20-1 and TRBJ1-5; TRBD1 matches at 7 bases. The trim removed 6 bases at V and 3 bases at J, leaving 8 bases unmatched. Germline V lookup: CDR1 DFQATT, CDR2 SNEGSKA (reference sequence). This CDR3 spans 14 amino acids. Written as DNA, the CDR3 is TGCAGTGCCAGGCTAGGGGGCTACAATCAGCCCCAGCATTTT. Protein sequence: CSARLGGYNQPQHF.

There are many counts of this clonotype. The CDR3 loop is CASSRTSGGLTDTQYF. In nucleotides, the CDR3 is TGTGCCAGCAGCCGGACTAGCGGGGGCCTCACAGATACGCAGTATTTT. The chain couples TRBV4-2 to TRBJ2-3; 13 nucleotides line up with TRBD2. V was pared by 4 bases and J by 2 bases, with 3 bases of the junction left unmatched. Germline CDR1 is LGHNA and CDR2 is YNFKEQ. This CDR3 spans 16 amino acids.

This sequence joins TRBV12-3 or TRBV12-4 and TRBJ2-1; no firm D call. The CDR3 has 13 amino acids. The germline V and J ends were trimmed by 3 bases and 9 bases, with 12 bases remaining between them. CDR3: CASSFPDDTEQFF. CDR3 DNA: TGTGCCAGCAGTTTCCCCGACGATACTGAGCAGTTCTTC.

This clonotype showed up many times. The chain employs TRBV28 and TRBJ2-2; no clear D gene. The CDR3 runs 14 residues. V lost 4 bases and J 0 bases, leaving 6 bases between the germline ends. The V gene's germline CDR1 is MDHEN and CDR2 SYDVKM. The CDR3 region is CASSSYTNTGELFF. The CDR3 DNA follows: TGTGCCAGCAGTTCCTACACGAACACCGGGGAGCTGTTTTTT. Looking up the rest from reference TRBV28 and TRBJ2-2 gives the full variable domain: DVKVTQSSRYLVKRTGEKVFLECVQDMDHENMFWYRQDPGLGLRLIYFSYDVKMKEKGDIPEGYSVSREKKERFSLILESASTNQTSMYLCASSSYTNTGELFFGEGSRLTVL.

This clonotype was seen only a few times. The CDR3 nucleotides read TGTGCCAGCAGCCAAGGGGCAGGGGATTACACCGGGGAGCTGTTTTTT. Its protein is CASSQGAGDYTGELFF. The genes are TRBV4-2 and TRBJ2-2; possible D gene TRBD1, 6 bases. This CDR3 spans 16 amino acids. Trimming took 1 base from V and 3 from J, leaving 12 bases between them. Germline V lookup: CDR1 LGHNA, CDR2 YNFKEQ.

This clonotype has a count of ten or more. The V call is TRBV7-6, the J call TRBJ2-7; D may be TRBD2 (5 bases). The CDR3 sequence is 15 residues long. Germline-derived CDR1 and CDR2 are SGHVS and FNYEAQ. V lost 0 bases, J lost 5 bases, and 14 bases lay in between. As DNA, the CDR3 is TGTGCCAGCAGCTTAGCCGCGACTACCTTCGACGAGCAGTACTTC. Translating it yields CASSLAATTFDEQYF.